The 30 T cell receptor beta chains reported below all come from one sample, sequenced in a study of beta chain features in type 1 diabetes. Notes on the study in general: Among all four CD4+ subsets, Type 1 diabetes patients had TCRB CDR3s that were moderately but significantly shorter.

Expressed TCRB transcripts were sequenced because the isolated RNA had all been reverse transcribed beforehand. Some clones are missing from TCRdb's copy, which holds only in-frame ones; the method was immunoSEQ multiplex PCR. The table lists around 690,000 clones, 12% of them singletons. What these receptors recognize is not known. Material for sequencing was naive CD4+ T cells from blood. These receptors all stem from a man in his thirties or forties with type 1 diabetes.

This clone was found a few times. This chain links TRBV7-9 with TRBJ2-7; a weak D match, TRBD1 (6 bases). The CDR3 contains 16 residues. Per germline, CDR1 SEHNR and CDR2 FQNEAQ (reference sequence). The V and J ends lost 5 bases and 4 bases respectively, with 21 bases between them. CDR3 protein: CASSLDRPGKNYEQYF. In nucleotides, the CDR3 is TGTGCCAGCAGCCTCGACAGGCCCGGAAAGAATTACGAGCAGTACTTC.

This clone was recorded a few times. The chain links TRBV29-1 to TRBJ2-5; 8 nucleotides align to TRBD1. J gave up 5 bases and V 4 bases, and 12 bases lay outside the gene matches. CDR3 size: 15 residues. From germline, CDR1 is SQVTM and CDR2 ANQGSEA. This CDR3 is CSVGADREASETQYF. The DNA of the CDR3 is TGCAGCGTTGGGGCGGACAGGGAAGCGTCCGAGACCCAGTACTTC. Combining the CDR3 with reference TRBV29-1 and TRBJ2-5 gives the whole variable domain SAVISQKPSRDICQRGTSLTIQCQVDSQVTMMFWYRQQPGQSLTLIATANQGSEATYESGFVIDKFPISRPNLTFSTLTVSNMSPEDSSIYLCSVGADREASETQYFGPGTRLLVL.

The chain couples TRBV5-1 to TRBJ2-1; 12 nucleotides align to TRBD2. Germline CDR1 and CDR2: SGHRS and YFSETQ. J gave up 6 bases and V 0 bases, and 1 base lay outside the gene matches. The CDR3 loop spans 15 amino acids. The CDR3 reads CASSLGLAGANEQFF. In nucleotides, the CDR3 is TGCGCCAGCAGCTTGGGACTAGCGGGGGCCAATGAGCAGTTCTTC.

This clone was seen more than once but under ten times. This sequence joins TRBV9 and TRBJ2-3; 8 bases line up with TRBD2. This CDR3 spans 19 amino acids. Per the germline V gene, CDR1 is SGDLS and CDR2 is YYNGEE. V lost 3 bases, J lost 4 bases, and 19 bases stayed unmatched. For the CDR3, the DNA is TGTGCCAGCAGCGCCCATAGCCCCACCGTGCGCGGGGGGCCAGATACGCAGTATTTT. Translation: CASSAHSPTVRGGPDTQYF.

The CDR3 here is CASSSGYRLNTEAFF. CDR3 coding DNA: TGTGCCAGCAGCTCAGGATACAGATTGAACACTGAAGCTTTCTTT. The chain couples TRBV7-8 to TRBJ1-1; D remains unclear. The V gene lost 4 bases and the J gene lost 0 bases, with 12 bases spanning the gap. This CDR3 is built from 15 residues. Germline CDR1 reads SGHVS; CDR2 reads FQNEAQ.

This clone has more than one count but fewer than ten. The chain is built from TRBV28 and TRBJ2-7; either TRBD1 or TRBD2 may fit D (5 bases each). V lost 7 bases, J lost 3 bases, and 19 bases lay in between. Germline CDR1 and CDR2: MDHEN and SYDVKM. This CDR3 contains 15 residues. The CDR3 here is CASTLGTPSLYEQYF. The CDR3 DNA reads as TGTGCCAGCACCCTCGGGACCCCGTCCCTCTACGAGCAGTACTTC.

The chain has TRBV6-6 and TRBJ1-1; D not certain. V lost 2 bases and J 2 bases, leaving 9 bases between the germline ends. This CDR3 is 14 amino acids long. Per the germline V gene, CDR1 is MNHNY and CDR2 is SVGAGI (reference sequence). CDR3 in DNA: TGTGCCAGCAGTTACAAGGGAGTTAACACTGAAGCTTTCTTT. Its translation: CASSYKGVNTEAFF.

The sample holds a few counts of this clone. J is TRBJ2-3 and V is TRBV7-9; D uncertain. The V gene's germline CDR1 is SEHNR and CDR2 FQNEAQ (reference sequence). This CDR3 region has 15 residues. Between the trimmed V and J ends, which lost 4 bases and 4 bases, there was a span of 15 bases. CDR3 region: CASSSVGQSSDTQYF. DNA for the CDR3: TGTGCCAGCAGCTCAGTCGGGCAGTCCTCAGATACGCAGTATTTT.

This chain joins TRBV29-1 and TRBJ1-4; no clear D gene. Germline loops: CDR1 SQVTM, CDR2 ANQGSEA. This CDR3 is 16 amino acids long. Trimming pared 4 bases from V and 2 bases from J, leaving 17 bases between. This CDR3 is CSVGSGNIGTNEKLFF. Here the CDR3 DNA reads TGCAGCGTTGGGAGTGGGAATATCGGGACTAATGAAAAACTGTTTTTT.

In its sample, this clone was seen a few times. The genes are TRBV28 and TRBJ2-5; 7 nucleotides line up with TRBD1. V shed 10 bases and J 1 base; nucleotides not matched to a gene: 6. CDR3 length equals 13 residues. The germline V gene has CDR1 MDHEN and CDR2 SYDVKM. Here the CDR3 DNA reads TGTGCCATCTCGACAGGGACCCAAGAGACCCAGTACTTC. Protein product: CAISTGTQETQYF.

The CDR3 DNA is TGTGCCAGCAGTTTATCCCAGCGGGGACGAGGCGAGCAGTACTTC. Its protein is CASSLSQRGRGEQYF. V gene TRBV28 combines with J gene TRBJ2-7; 7 bases are a match to TRBD2. From germline, CDR1 is MDHEN and CDR2 SYDVKM. This CDR3 contains 15 residues. V shed 1 base, J shed 6 bases, and the junction held 9 bases outside the gene matches.

CDR3 region: CASSGTSREQYF. For the CDR3, the DNA is TGTGCCAGCAGCGGGACTAGCCGCGAGCAGTACTTC. The rearrangement joins TRBV28 to TRBJ2-7, with 9 bases fitting TRBD2. The CDR3 consists of 12 residues. The junction had 3 bases not matched to a gene; V was cut back by 6 bases and J by 6 bases. Germline assignment: CDR1 MDHEN and CDR2 SYDVKM.

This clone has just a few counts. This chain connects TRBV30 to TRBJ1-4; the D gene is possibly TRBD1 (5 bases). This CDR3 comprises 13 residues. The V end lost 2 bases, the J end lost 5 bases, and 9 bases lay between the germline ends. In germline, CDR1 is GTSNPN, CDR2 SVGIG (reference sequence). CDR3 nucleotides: TGTGCCTGGAGTAAACAGGCCAATGAAAAACTGTTTTTT. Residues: CAWSKQANEKLFF.

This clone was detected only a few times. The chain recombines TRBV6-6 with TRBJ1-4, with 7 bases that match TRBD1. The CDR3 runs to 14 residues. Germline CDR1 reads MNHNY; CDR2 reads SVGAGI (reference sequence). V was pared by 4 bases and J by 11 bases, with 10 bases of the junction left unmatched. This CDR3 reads CASSWDGTAPKLFF. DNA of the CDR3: TGTGCCAGCAGTTGGGACGGGACAGCACCGAAACTGTTTTTT.

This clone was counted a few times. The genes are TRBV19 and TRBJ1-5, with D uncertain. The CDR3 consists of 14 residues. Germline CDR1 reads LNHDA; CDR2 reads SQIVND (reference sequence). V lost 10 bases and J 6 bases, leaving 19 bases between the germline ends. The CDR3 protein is CATSKGLGSQPQHF. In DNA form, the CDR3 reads TGTGCCACCTCAAAGGGCCTGGGGAGTCAGCCCCAGCATTTT.

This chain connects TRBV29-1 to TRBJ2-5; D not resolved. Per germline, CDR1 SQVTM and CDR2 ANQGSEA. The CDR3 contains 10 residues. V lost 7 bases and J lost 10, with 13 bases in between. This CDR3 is CSAGPRGQYF. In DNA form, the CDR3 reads TGCAGCGCCGGGCCCCGTGGCCAGTACTTC.

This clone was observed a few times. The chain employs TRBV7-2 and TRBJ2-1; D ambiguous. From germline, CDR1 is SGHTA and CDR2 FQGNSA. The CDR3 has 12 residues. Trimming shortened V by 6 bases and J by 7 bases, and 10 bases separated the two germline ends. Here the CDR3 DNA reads TGTGCCAGCAGATCACAAGGAAATGAGCAGTTCTTC. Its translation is CASRSQGNEQFF.

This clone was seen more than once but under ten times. CDR3 DNA: TGTGCCAGCAGCTTATTTAAAGCAGATACGCAGTATTTT. The encoded protein is CASSLFKADTQYF. V usage is TRBV7-2 and J usage is TRBJ2-3, with D hard to call. Germline lookup yields CDR1 SGHTA and CDR2 FQGNSA. Trimming left V 2 bases short and J 4 bases short, with 7 bases between. There are 13 residues in the CDR3.

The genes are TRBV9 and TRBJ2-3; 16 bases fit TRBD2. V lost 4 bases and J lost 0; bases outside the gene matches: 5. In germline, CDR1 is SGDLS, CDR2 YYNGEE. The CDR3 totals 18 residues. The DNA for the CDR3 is TGTGCCAGCAGCCTGGGACTAGCGGGGGGGCCTAGCACAGATACGCAGTATTTT. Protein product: CASSLGLAGGPSTDTQYF. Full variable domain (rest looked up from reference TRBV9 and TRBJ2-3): DSGVTQTPKHLITATGQRVTLRCSPRSGDLSVYWYQQSLDQGLQFLIQYYNGEERAKGNILERFSAQQFPDLHSELNLSSLELGDSALYFCASSLGLAGGPSTDTQYFGPGTRLTVL.

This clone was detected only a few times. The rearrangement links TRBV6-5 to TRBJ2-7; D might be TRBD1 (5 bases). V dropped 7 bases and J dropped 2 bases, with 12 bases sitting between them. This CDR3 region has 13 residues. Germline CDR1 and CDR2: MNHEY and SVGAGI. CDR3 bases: TGTGCCAGCATGGGCCCCAGGGCCTACGAGCAGTACTTC. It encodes CASMGPRAYEQYF.

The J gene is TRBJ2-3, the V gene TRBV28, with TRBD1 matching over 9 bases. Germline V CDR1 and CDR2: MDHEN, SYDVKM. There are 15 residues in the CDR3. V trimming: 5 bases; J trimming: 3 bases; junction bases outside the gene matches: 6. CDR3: CASSLIQGATDTQYF. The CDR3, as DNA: TGTGCCAGCAGTCTGATACAGGGGGCAACAGATACGCAGTATTTT.

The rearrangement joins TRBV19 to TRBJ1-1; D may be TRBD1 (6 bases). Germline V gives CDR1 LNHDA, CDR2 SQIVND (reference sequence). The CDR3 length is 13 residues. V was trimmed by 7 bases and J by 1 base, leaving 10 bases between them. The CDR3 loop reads CASTDRPNTEAFF. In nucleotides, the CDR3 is TGTGCCAGTACCGACAGGCCGAACACTGAAGCTTTCTTT.

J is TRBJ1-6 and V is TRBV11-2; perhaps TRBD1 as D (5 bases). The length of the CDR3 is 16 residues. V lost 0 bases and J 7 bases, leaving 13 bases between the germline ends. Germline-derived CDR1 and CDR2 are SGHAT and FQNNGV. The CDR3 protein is CASSLDLGAGNSPLHF. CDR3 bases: TGTGCCAGCAGCTTAGATCTGGGCGCAGGGAATTCACCCCTCCACTTT. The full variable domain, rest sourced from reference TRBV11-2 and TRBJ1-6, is EAGVAQSPRYKIIEKRQSVAFWCNPISGHATLYWYQQILGQGPKLLIQFQNNGVVDDSQLPKDRFSAERLKGVDSTLKIQPAKLEDSAVYLCASSLDLGAGNSPLHFGNGTRLTVT.

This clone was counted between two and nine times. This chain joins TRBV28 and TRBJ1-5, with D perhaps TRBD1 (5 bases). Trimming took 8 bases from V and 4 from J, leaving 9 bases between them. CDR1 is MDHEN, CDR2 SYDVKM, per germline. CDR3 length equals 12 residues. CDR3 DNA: TGTGCCAGCGGCAGGGTGAATCAGCCCCAGCATTTT. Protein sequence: CASGRVNQPQHF. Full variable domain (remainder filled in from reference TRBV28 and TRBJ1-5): DVKVTQSSRYLVKRTGEKVFLECVQDMDHENMFWYRQDPGLGLRLIYFSYDVKMKEKGDIPEGYSVSREKKERFSLILESASTNQTSMYLCASGRVNQPQHFGDGTRLSIL.

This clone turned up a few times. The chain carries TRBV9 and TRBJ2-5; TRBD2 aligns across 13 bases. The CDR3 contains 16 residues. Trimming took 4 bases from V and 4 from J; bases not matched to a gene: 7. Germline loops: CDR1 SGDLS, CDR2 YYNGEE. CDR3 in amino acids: CASSTRTSGGGETQYF. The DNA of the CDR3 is TGTGCCAGCAGCACAAGGACTAGCGGGGGAGGAGAGACCCAGTACTTC.

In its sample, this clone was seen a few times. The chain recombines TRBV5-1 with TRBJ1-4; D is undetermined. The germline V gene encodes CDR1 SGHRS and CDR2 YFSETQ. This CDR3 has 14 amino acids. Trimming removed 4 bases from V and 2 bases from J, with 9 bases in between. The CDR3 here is CASSPATTNEKLFF. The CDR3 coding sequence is TGCGCCAGCAGCCCGGCAACCACTAATGAAAAACTGTTTTTT.

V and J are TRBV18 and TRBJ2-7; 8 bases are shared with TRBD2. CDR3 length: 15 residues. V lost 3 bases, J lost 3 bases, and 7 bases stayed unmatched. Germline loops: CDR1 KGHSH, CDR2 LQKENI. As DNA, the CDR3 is TGTGCCAGCTCACCTACGGGGGGGCCGTACTACGAGCAGTACTTC. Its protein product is CASSPTGGPYYEQYF.

The CDR3 spells CASRERRASTDTQYF. In DNA form, the CDR3 reads TGTGCCAGCAGGGAGAGGCGGGCCAGCACAGATACGCAGTATTTT. The J gene is TRBJ2-3, the V gene TRBV6-5; TRBD2 is a possible D gene (5 bases). The CDR3 sequence is 15 residues long. The V and J ends lost 6 bases and 0 bases respectively, with 13 bases between them. Germline lookup yields CDR1 MNHEY and CDR2 SVGAGI.

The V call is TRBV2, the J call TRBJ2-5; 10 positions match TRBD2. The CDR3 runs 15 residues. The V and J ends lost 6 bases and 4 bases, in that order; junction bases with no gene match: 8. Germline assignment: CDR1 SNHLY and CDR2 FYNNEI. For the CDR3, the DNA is TGTGCCAGCAGCGAATTGGGACTAGCGACAGAGACCCAGTACTTC. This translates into CASSELGLATETQYF.

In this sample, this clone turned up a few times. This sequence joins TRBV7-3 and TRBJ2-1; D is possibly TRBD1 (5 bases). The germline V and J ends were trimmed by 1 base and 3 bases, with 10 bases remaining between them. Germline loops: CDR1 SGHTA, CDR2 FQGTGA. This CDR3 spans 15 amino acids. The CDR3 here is CASSLKQALYNEQFF. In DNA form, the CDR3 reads TGTGCCAGCAGCTTAAAACAGGCGCTCTACAATGAGCAGTTCTTC.